This T cell receptor beta chain is drawn from a study of PD-L1 blockade in urothelial cancer. About the study: Treatment start was followed by blood analysis at 3 weeks (second dose) and again at 6 weeks.

Here immunoSEQ multiplex PCR was the method, and the copy in TCRdb shows in-frame clones only, minus some. The data contain more than 30,000 clones, over 70% of them seen just once; the ten biggest clones take up 16%. The diagnosis in patients was locally advanced or metastatic urothelial carcinoma. Sample numbers ranged from 1 to 8 per patient, encompassing pretreatment and on-treatment collections. Trimming left V 4 bases short and J 0 bases short, with 11 bases between. Germline lookup yields CDR1 SGHDT and CDR2 YYEEEE. The CDR3 has 16 residues. The clonotype was recovered from a man aged 60-69 years with urothelial cancer. The sample consisted of PBMCs, taken around atezolizumab (anti-PD-L1) treatment. This chain connects TRBV5-6 to TRBJ1-6; D unclear. CDR3 residues: CASSPNSYSYNSPLHF. Here the CDR3 DNA reads TGTGCCAGCAGCCCGAACAGCTACTCCTATAATTCACCCCTCCACTTT.